This T cell receptor (beta chain) was recorded in a study of T cell responses to AZD1222 COVID-19 vaccine. General study points: Donor demographics were predominantly white British with a female majority; clonal diversity may be underestimated.

The CDR3 extends over 12 amino acids. Germline CDR1 SEHNR, CDR2 FQNEAQ (reference sequence). V was clipped by 10 bases and J by 1 base, with 10 bases between them. Sequencing was performed with immunoSEQ multiplex PCR; in TCRdb, only in-frame clones are kept and a portion is missing. Among some 120,000 clones listed, more than 85% were seen once. Comment on this clone: What it binds is not known.

The rearrangement links TRBV7-9 to TRBJ1-1, with D unresolved. The sequence came from an adult in good health. Sequenced here: peripheral blood, sampled on day 0 of AZD1222 vaccination. This CDR3 is CATWISNTEAFF. The CDR3 DNA reads TGTGCCACCTGGATTTCGAACACTGAAGCTTTCTTT.